Following are 13 T cell receptor beta chains from one sample sequenced in a study of shared clonotypes between healthy human individuals. The method was immunoSEQ multiplex PCR; TCRdb's version includes in-frame clones alone and lacks a portion of them. The sample carries 2 million to 2.5 million clones, about nine tenths recorded once. The specimen was naive CD4+ T cells from PBMCs. As to subset: CD45RA+ positively selected. All receptors derive from a man aged 18 to 29 in good health. Some clones in this sample may be carry-over from other donors' samples.

V usage is TRBV7-8 and J usage is TRBJ2-7, with a possible D match to TRBD2 (5 bases). Germline CDR1 reads SGHVS; CDR2 reads FQNEAQ. CDR3 length: 19 residues. The V end was cut by 3 bases, the J end by 4 bases, with 28 bases between. CDR3 sequence: CASSFSGFPPSGYLYEQYF. CDR3 nucleotide sequence: TGTGCCAGCAGCTTCTCCGGGTTTCCCCCCAGCGGCTATCTTTACGAGCAGTACTTC.

The rearrangement uses TRBV7-3 and TRBJ2-7, with D unresolved. The CDR3 runs 13 residues. The ends were cut back, 2 bases at V and 3 bases at J, with 8 bases in the middle. From germline, CDR1 is SGHTA and CDR2 FQGTGA. CDR3 sequence: CASSLVWDYEQYF. The CDR3 nucleotides are TGTGCCAGCAGCTTAGTCTGGGACTACGAGCAGTACTTC.

The chain joins TRBV6-1 to TRBJ1-2, with D hard to call. V shed 4 bases and J shed 3 bases, with 12 bases lying between them. This CDR3 spans 14 amino acids. Germline-derived CDR1 and CDR2 are MNHNS and SASEGT. DNA of the CDR3: TGTGCCAGCAGTGTCGACCACTCTCACTATGGCTACACCTTC. Its protein is CASSVDHSHYGYTF.

The rearrangement joins TRBV7-7 to TRBJ1-3; unclear D gene. CDR1 is SSHAT, CDR2 FNYEAQ, per germline (reference sequence). The CDR3 consists of 15 residues. V lost 5 bases to trimming and J lost 1 base, with 12 bases between them. CDR3 bases: TGTGCCAGCAGCCCCTCCTCTGGTTCTGGAAACACCATATATTTT. Protein sequence: CASSPSSGSGNTIYF.

J is TRBJ1-2 and V is TRBV18; 12 bases align to TRBD1. The J segment lost 4 bases and the V segment lost 0 bases, leaving 3 bases of the junction unmatched. This CDR3 contains 16 residues. Germline CDR1 and CDR2: KGHSH and LQKENI. CDR3 loop: CASSPPGQGAGYGYTF. The DNA of the CDR3 is TGTGCCAGCTCACCACCGGGACAGGGGGCAGGCTATGGCTACACCTTC.

This chain connects TRBV5-6 to TRBJ1-1; D gene ambiguous. Germline V CDR1 and CDR2: SGHDT, YYEEEE. V was clipped by 1 base and J by 1 base, with 11 bases between them. This CDR3 contains 15 residues. CDR3: CASSLSRTPNTEAFF. Here the CDR3 DNA reads TGTGCCAGCAGCTTGTCTAGGACTCCGAACACTGAAGCTTTCTTT.

The chain has TRBV7-8 and TRBJ1-2; 7 bases map to TRBD1. The germline V gene encodes CDR1 SGHVS and CDR2 FQNEAQ. The CDR3 has 13 amino acids. After removal of 4 bases from V and 4 bases from J, the junction contained 3 bases not matched to a gene. The CDR3 region has the DNA TGTGCCAGCAGCTCGACAGGGATCTATGGCTACACCTTC. Its protein product is CASSSTGIYGYTF.

The chain links TRBV25-1 to TRBJ1-4; unclear D gene. The CDR3 extends over 15 amino acids. V gave up 5 bases and J gave up 5 bases, with 15 bases separating them. Germline V CDR1 and CDR2: MGHDK, SYGVNS. The CDR3 here is CASSSFSSPNEKLFF. The DNA of the CDR3 is TGTGCCAGCAGTTCCTTCTCGAGCCCAAATGAAAAACTGTTTTTT.

The chain carries TRBV28 and TRBJ2-7, with 9 bases identical to TRBD1. CDR1 and CDR2 (germline): MDHEN, SYDVKM. V trimming: 6 bases; J trimming: 5 bases; junction bases outside the gene matches: 11. The CDR3 loop spans 15 amino acids. CDR3: CASRDLRDRVHEQYF. CDR3 nucleotide sequence: TGTGCCAGCAGGGATCTGCGGGACAGGGTTCACGAGCAGTACTTC.

This chain joins TRBV28 and TRBJ1-5; D is undetermined. Trimming took off 5 bases at V and 9 bases at J, with 17 bases between the two ends. The length of the CDR3 is 14 residues. Per germline, CDR1 MDHEN and CDR2 SYDVKM. Here the CDR3 DNA reads TGTGCCAGCAGTCCACCCCCTAGGTCAGGGCCCCAGCATTTT. This gives the protein CASSPPPRSGPQHF.

The chain is built from TRBV21-1 and TRBJ2-3; the DNA was not compared with TRBD2, the D call given in the table. TRBV21-1 is annotated as a pseudogene. This CDR3 contains 19 residues. The CDR3 DNA reads TGTGCCAGCCCCCCCCGGCCGGGGAGGGGTTCGCCTAGCACAGATACGCAGTATTTT. It encodes CASPPRPGRGSPSTDTQYF.

Of note for this clone: Other DNA sequences in the same sample also yield this CDR3. This sequence joins TRBV28 and TRBJ1-1; D not certain. CDR1 is MDHEN and CDR2 is SYDVKM in the germline V gene. The ends were cut back, 6 bases at V and 4 bases at J, with 6 bases in the middle. The CDR3 runs 11 residues. The CDR3 nucleotides are TGTGCCAGCAGCACGGGCACTGAAGCTTTCTTT. Residues: CASSTGTEAFF.

The gene calls are TRBV2 and TRBJ2-2, with D perhaps matching TRBD2 (7 bases). V dropped 8 bases and J dropped 5 bases, with 18 bases sitting between them. Germline V gives CDR1 SNHLY, CDR2 FYNNEI. There are 15 residues in the CDR3. In DNA, the CDR3 is TGTGCCAGCGCTGAGACTAGCAGGGGAACCGGGGAGCTGTTTTTT. Translation gives CASAETSRGTGELFF.